Listed here is a single T cell receptor beta chain. Its antigen is not known. The data were taken from a study of radiotherapy plus CTLA-4 blockade in lung cancer. Whole-study context: Disease control reached over 30%, with objective responses in over 15%. General study points: Dynamics of early blood T cell clones, together with interferon-beta, were reportedly the best predictors of response. An expansion of tumor-derived TCR clones occurred in blood after radiotherapy plus ipilimumab.

Focal radiation plus CTLA-4 blockade with ipilimumab was administered to patients who had chemo-refractory metastatic non-small-cell lung cancer. Sequencing used immunoSEQ multiplex PCR; TCRdb keeps in-frame clones, though not all of them. The repertoire holds tens of thousands of clones, with around 76% as singletons. CDR3 length equals 15 residues. V was clipped by 1 base and J by 4 bases, with 11 bases between them. Looked up from germline, CDR1 is SGHTA and CDR2 is FQGNSA. This chain uses TRBV7-2 with TRBJ1-5; D uncertain. The origin of this receptor is a human donor with non-small cell lung cancer who had stable disease on radiotherapy plus ipilimumab. The starting material was peripheral blood, obtained from a patient treated with radiotherapy plus ipilimumab. The CDR3 reads CASSLGPVGNQPQHF. As DNA, the CDR3 is TGTGCCAGCAGCTTAGGGCCAGTTGGGAATCAGCCCCAGCATTTT.